The 10 T cell receptor beta chains below were found in one sample sequenced in a study of shared clonotypes between healthy human individuals. Libraries were prepared by immunoSEQ multiplex PCR; TCRdb keeps only in-frame clonotypes and omits some of them. The sample shows approximately 2,200,000 clones, 85% to 95% of them seen only once. It was CD45RO-negative cells, positively selected for CCR7, that made up naive CD8 cells, with terminally differentiated effector memory CD45RA+ cells excluded. Sequencing was performed on naive CD8+ T cells from PBMCs. The receptors were sampled from a man aged 18 to 29 in good health. Some clones in this sample may be carry-over from other donors' samples.

This clone was counted only a few times. The CDR3 coding sequence is TGTGCCAGCAGTAATTCCCTGGGCGCTTTCTTT. This encodes CASSNSLGAFF. This chain joins TRBV6-6 and TRBJ1-1; no clear D gene. CDR1 is MNHNY, CDR2 SVGAGI, per germline (reference sequence). Trimming shortened V by 5 bases and J by 11 bases, and 12 bases separated the two germline ends. The CDR3 has 11 amino acids.

The chain links TRBV7-3 to TRBJ1-1, with TRBD1 as a possible D gene (5 bases). Germline V gives CDR1 SGHTA, CDR2 FQGTGA. This CDR3 is built from 14 residues. V was cut by 5 bases and J by 4 bases, with 14 bases left in between. CDR3 amino acids: CASSSPGDGTEAFF. The CDR3 coding sequence is TGTGCCAGCAGCAGCCCCGGGGACGGCACTGAAGCTTTCTTT.

The chain links TRBV11-2 to TRBJ2-1; 8 bases agree with TRBD2. Germline V gene lookup returns CDR1 SGHAT and CDR2 FQNNGV. V lost 5 bases to trimming and J lost 6 bases; unmatched junction nucleotides: 9. This CDR3 spans 15 amino acids. This CDR3 is CASSILTSGGNEQFF. CDR3 DNA sequence: TGTGCCAGCAGCATCCTCACTAGCGGCGGCAATGAGCAGTTCTTC.

This sequence joins TRBV4-3 and TRBJ1-1, with no clear D. Germline V gene lookup returns CDR1 LGHNA and CDR2 YSLEER. V gave up 7 bases and J gave up 1 base, with 13 bases separating them. CDR3 length: 14 residues. In nucleotides, the CDR3 is TGCGCCAGCACTCCGAGTGGCAGGAACACTGAAGCTTTCTTT. Its translation: CASTPSGRNTEAFF.

This clone was recorded only once. The genes are TRBV9 and TRBJ1-1; D remains ambiguous. The germline V gene has CDR1 SGDLS and CDR2 YYNGEE. The germline V and J ends were trimmed by 4 bases and 6 bases, with 16 bases remaining between them. There are 14 residues in the CDR3. CDR3 sequence (DNA): TGTGCCAGCAGCCCTAACGTGGGAGGGTCTGAAGCTTTCTTT. As protein: CASSPNVGGSEAFF.

The chain has TRBV15 and TRBJ1-3; the D gene is possibly TRBD1 (5 bases). The CDR3 totals 17 residues. The ends were cut back, 0 bases at V and 3 bases at J, with 15 bases in the middle. CDR1 and CDR2 from the germline V gene are LNHNV and YYDKDF (reference sequence). CDR3 protein: CATSRDVGRADGNTIYF. The CDR3 bases are TGTGCCACCAGCAGAGATGTTGGCAGGGCTGATGGAAACACCATATATTTT.

The rearrangement uses TRBV29-1 and TRBJ2-1, with TRBD1 matching 8 bases. The CDR3 loop spans 13 amino acids. The germline gives CDR1 SQVTM, CDR2 ANQGSEA. J gave up 12 bases and V 7 bases, and 14 bases lay outside the gene matches. In nucleotides, the CDR3 is TGCAGCGGAGGGGGGCGAGACAGGGGCTGGCAGTTCTTC. This translates into CSGGGRDRGWQFF.

This clone came up once. This chain links TRBV28 with TRBJ2-2, with D uncertain. Trimming cost V 3 bases and J 0 bases, with 20 bases left between them. The CDR3 contains 19 residues. Germline V gene lookup returns CDR1 MDHEN and CDR2 SYDVKM. The CDR3 region has the DNA TGTGCCAGCAGTTTCGATTGGGCCATTGAGGAGACGAACACCGGGGAGCTGTTTTTT. This gives the protein CASSFDWAIEETNTGELFF.

This chain connects TRBV28 to TRBJ1-2; D perhaps matches TRBD1 (6 bases). The CDR3 contains 15 residues. CDR1 is MDHEN, CDR2 SYDVKM, per germline. V was cut by 2 bases and J by 4 bases, with 14 bases left in between. The DNA of the CDR3 is TGTGCCAGCAGTTTACAGCCGGACAGCCTCTATGGCTACACCTTC. The encoded protein is CASSLQPDSLYGYTF.

This chain connects TRBV29-1 to TRBJ2-4; D unresolved. Germline V CDR1 and CDR2: SQVTM, ANQGSEA. Trimming shortened V by 7 bases and J by 5 bases, and 12 bases separated the two germline ends. CDR3 length: 12 residues. The chain's CDR3 is CSAEGLENIQYF. The CDR3 coding sequence is TGCAGCGCCGAAGGTCTCGAAAACATTCAGTACTTC.